One and the same sample provided the 27 T cell receptor beta chains below, sequenced in a study of blood T cell repertoires in COVID-19. Libraries were prepared by immunoSEQ multiplex PCR; TCRdb keeps only in-frame clonotypes and omits some of them. This sample has more than 200,000 clones, with 85% to 90% found just once. Specimen: PBMCs or T cells enriched from blood (not recorded which). These receptors originate from a woman aged 25 to 39 who had recovered from COVID-19.

The chain couples TRBV6-1 to TRBJ1-1; TRBD1 matches at 7 bases. Germline lookup yields CDR1 MNHNS and CDR2 SASEGT. Trimming at V came to 3 bases and at J to 5 bases, leaving 6 bases not matched to a gene. CDR3 size: 14 residues. DNA of the CDR3: TGTGCCAGCAGTGATGCAGGGGGAGTGACTGAAGCTTTCTTT. Residues: CASSDAGGVTEAFF.

The chain joins TRBV29-1 to TRBJ1-2, with D perhaps matching TRBD1 (6 bases). This CDR3 has 10 residues. Germline V lookup: CDR1 SQVTM, CDR2 ANQGSEA. V shed 4 bases and J shed 8 bases, with 8 bases lying between them. CDR3 in DNA: TGCAGCGTTGCGGGGGGCGGCTACACCTTC. Amino acid sequence: CSVAGGGYTF.

This CDR3 reads CATSRKQGTGNTIYF. DNA for the CDR3: TGTGCCACCAGCAGGAAACAGGGGACGGGAAACACCATATATTTT. The chain employs TRBV15 and TRBJ1-3; TRBD1 matches at 7 bases. With 3 bases clipped from V and 4 bases from J, the junction kept 6 bases outside the gene matches. CDR3 length equals 15 residues. Germline CDR1 reads LNHNV; CDR2 reads YYDKDF (reference sequence).

The chain has TRBV28 and TRBJ1-4; perhaps TRBD1 as D (5 bases). This CDR3 has 16 amino acids. V gave up 6 bases and J gave up 0 bases, with 14 bases separating them. Germline V gives CDR1 MDHEN, CDR2 SYDVKM. The DNA of the CDR3 is TGTGCCAGCAGCCCCGCCAGGGATGCAACTAATGAAAAACTGTTTTTT. This encodes CASSPARDATNEKLFF. The variable domain in full, with the rest retrieved from reference TRBV28 and TRBJ1-4, is DVKVTQSSRYLVKRTGEKVFLECVQDMDHENMFWYRQDPGLGLRLIYFSYDVKMKEKGDIPEGYSVSREKKERFSLILESASTNQTSMYLCASSPARDATNEKLFFGSGTQLSVL.

This chain connects TRBV24-1 to TRBJ1-3, with a tentative D call TRBD1 (5 bases). Germline assignment: CDR1 KGHDR and CDR2 SFDVKD. Deletions cut 3 bases from V and 8 bases from J, with 13 bases between. The CDR3 extends over 14 amino acids. This CDR3 reads CATSDPRTRDTIYF. The DNA of the CDR3 is TGTGCCACCAGTGATCCGAGGACAAGAGACACCATATATTTT.

The chain uses TRBV4-1 and TRBJ1-5, with D possibly matching TRBD1 (5 bases). Germline CDR1 and CDR2: MGHRA and YSYEKL. Trimming took 4 bases from V and 8 from J, leaving 18 bases between them. This CDR3 is 15 amino acids long. The CDR3 region has the DNA TGCGCCAGCAGCCGCCTCACCGGGACTCAGGAGCCCCAGCATTTT. It codes for CASSRLTGTQEPQHF.

The rearrangement uses TRBV2 and TRBJ1-4, with TRBD1 matching 7 bases. The CDR3 has 15 residues. CDR1 is SNHLY, CDR2 FYNNEI, per germline. V lost 6 bases to trimming and J lost 4 bases; unmatched junction nucleotides: 8. CDR3 sequence (DNA): TGTGCCAGCAGCGCGACAGGGATGGATAATGAAAAACTGTTTTTT. Protein sequence: CASSATGMDNEKLFF. Full variable domain (outside the CDR3, taken from reference TRBV2 and TRBJ1-4): EPEVTQTPSHQVTQMGQEVILRCVPISNHLYFYWYRQILGQKVEFLVSFYNNEISEKSEIFDDQFSVERPDGSNFTLKIRSTKLEDSAMYFCASSATGMDNEKLFFGSGTQLSVL.

J is TRBJ2-7 and V is TRBV28; no clear D gene. This CDR3 region has 14 residues. Germline values: CDR1 MDHEN, CDR2 SYDVKM. V dropped 5 bases and J dropped 3 bases, with 14 bases sitting between them. CDR3 residues: CASSPPGTHYEQYF. CDR3 nucleotide sequence: TGTGCCAGCAGTCCCCCGGGTACCCACTACGAGCAGTACTTC.

The rearrangement links TRBV3-1 (or the pseudogene TRBV3-2) to TRBJ2-7, with 7 bases lining up with TRBD1. Germline assignment: CDR1 LGHDT and CDR2 YNNKEL (reference sequence). The CDR3 runs to 14 residues. After removal of 0 bases from V and 3 bases from J, the junction contained 2 bases not matched to a gene. The CDR3 DNA reads as TGTGCCAGCAGCCAAGATCCAGGGGGCTACGAGCAGTACTTC. Protein sequence: CASSQDPGGYEQYF.

The rearrangement links TRBV4-1 to TRBJ1-5, with D perhaps TRBD1 (5 bases). Trimming took off 1 base at V and 4 bases at J, with 17 bases between the two ends. The germline gives CDR1 MGHRA, CDR2 YSYEKL. This CDR3 has 17 amino acids. CDR3 sequence reads: CASSQGPPGKANQPQHF. CDR3 nucleotide sequence: TGCGCCAGCAGCCAAGGTCCCCCAGGGAAGGCGAATCAGCCCCAGCATTTT.

The V call is TRBV21-1, the J call TRBJ1-1. TRBV21-1 is flagged as a pseudogene. The CDR3 is 16 amino acids. Here the CDR3 DNA reads TGTGCCAGCAGCAACCCGGGAGGCAGCATGAACACTGAAGCTTTCTTT. Protein product: CASSNPGGSMNTEAFF.

The rearrangement uses TRBV11-2 and TRBJ1-4; a weak D match, TRBD1 (5 bases). The germline V and J ends were trimmed by 1 base and 7 bases, with 13 bases remaining between them. The CDR3 length is 15 residues. The germline CDR1 and CDR2 sequences are SGHAT and FQNNGV. This chain's CDR3 is CASSLVGGGGEKLFF. In DNA form, the CDR3 reads TGTGCCAGCAGCTTAGTAGGAGGCGGGGGTGAAAAACTGTTTTTT.

The rearrangement uses TRBV4-3 and TRBJ2-3; 8 nucleotides match TRBD2. The CDR3 length is 17 residues. Unmatched junction bases numbered 10, after V lost 1 base and J lost 4 bases. Germline V lookup: CDR1 LGHNA, CDR2 YSLEER. This CDR3 is CASSQAPGLGLADTQYF. In nucleotides, the CDR3 is TGCGCCAGCAGCCAAGCACCGGGACTAGGGCTGGCAGATACGCAGTATTTT.

This clone was picked up one time. V usage is TRBV7-2 and J usage is TRBJ2-7; D uncertain. The V gene lost 4 bases and the J gene lost 4 bases, with 5 bases spanning the gap. Germline-derived CDR1 and CDR2 are SGHTA and FQGNSA. This CDR3 is built from 11 residues. CDR3 nucleotide sequence: TGTGCCAGCAGCTCCCAATACGAGCAGTACTTC. This codes for CASSSQYEQYF. Together with reference TRBV7-2 and TRBJ2-7, the CDR3 gives the full variable domain: GAGVSQSPSNKVTEKGKDVELRCDPISGHTALYWYRQSLGQGLEFLIYFQGNSAPDKSGLPSDRFSAERTGGSVSTLTIQRTQQEDSAVYLCASSSQYEQYFGPGTRLTVT.

V gene TRBV6-2 or TRBV6-3 combines with J gene TRBJ2-7; a weak D match, TRBD1 (5 bases). Trimming stripped 4 bases from V and 2 bases from J, with 15 bases between. CDR3 length: 15 residues. Per the germline V gene, CDR1 is MNHEY and CDR2 is SVGEGT. The CDR3 DNA is TGTGCCAGCAGTTCTCACGTGGACACTCCCTACGAGCAGTACTTC. This gives the protein CASSSHVDTPYEQYF.

The CDR3, as DNA: TGTGCCAGCAGCTTAGCCGTGGGCGCGGGTCAGCCCCAGCATTTT. It is translated as CASSLAVGAGQPQHF. The rearrangement uses TRBV7-2 and TRBJ1-5; D gene ambiguous. Deletions cut 0 bases from V and 6 bases from J, with 12 bases between. Per the germline V gene, CDR1 is SGHTA and CDR2 is FQGNSA. The CDR3 has 15 amino acids.

This chain uses TRBV4-2 with TRBJ2-3, with 7 bases matching TRBD2. V lost 0 bases to trimming and J lost 10 bases; unmatched junction nucleotides: 7. In germline, CDR1 is LGHNA, CDR2 YNFKEQ. The CDR3 has 14 amino acids. Here the CDR3 DNA reads TGTGCCAGCAGCCAAGATCAGAGGGAGGGCCCGCAGTATTTT. The encoded protein is CASSQDQREGPQYF.

The genes are TRBV3-1 (or the pseudogene TRBV3-2) and TRBJ2-7; 10 bases line up with TRBD1. Germline V gene sequence: CDR1 LGHDT, CDR2 YNNKEL (reference sequence). The CDR3 runs 18 residues. The V gene end was trimmed by 4 bases and the J gene end by 2 bases; junction bases not matched to a gene: 14. CDR3 DNA sequence: TGTGCCAGCAGCCCCTTATTTCCTCGACAGGGGGCCCCCTACGAGCAGTACTTC. Translation: CASSPLFPRQGAPYEQYF.

The chain combines TRBV7-3 with TRBJ1-1; D is perhaps TRBD1 (5 bases). The CDR3 runs 13 residues. Germline CDR1 is SGHTA and CDR2 is FQGTGA. Trimming took off 5 bases at V and 4 bases at J, with 11 bases between the two ends. The CDR3 DNA reads TGTGCCAGCAGCACTCAGGGATCCACTGAAGCTTTCTTT. Its protein is CASSTQGSTEAFF.

The chain has TRBV19 and TRBJ2-7; maybe TRBD1 (5 bases). The germline V gene has CDR1 LNHDA and CDR2 SQIVND (reference sequence). V was shortened by 9 bases and J by 1 base, with 22 bases between the two germline ends. The CDR3 runs 16 residues. The CDR3 nucleotides are TGTGCCAGGGCGGACACCTGTATTCCAATTTCCTACGAGCAGTACTTC. Its protein is CARADTCIPISYEQYF.

The chain uses TRBV4-1 and TRBJ1-1; D might be TRBD1 (5 bases). Germline V gene data show CDR1 as MGHRA and CDR2 as YSYEKL. CDR3 size: 17 residues. V was trimmed by 1 base and J by 0 bases, leaving 15 bases between them. The CDR3 DNA follows: TGCGCCAGCAGCCAAGGGGGCAGGGTGGGGCTGAACACTGAAGCTTTCTTT. This sequence encodes CASSQGGRVGLNTEAFF.

The V gene is TRBV7-2, the J gene TRBJ2-7, with D possibly being TRBD2 (5 bases). This CDR3 is 14 amino acids long. The germline CDR1 and CDR2 sequences are SGHTA and FQGNSA. Trimming left V 2 bases short and J 2 bases short, with 10 bases between. The CDR3 coding sequence is TGTGCCAGCAGCTTAATAGCGAGGCCCTACGAGCAGTACTTC. Translated: CASSLIARPYEQYF.

CDR3 coding DNA: TGTGCCAGCAGCGTGGAGGCGGGGGGTTCCGGGGAGCTGTTTTTT. The encoded protein is CASSVEAGGSGELFF. The chain couples TRBV5-4 to TRBJ2-2; 8 bases align to TRBD2. The CDR3 totals 15 residues. The junction had 8 bases not matched to a gene; V was cut back by 4 bases and J by 6 bases. Germline CDR1 reads SGHNT; CDR2 reads YYREEE (reference sequence).

The genes are TRBV5-4 and TRBJ2-7; no clear D. This CDR3 spans 12 amino acids. From germline, CDR1 is SGHNT and CDR2 YYREEE (reference sequence). Trimming took off 0 bases at V and 3 bases at J, with 4 bases between the two ends. The CDR3 DNA follows: TGTGCCAGCAGCTTGGGAGGCTACGAGCAGTACTTC. As protein: CASSLGGYEQYF.

The chain has TRBV30 and TRBJ2-5, with no clear D. CDR3 length equals 13 residues. The V end lost 1 base, the J end lost 1 base, and 7 bases lay between the germline ends. CDR1 is GTSNPN and CDR2 is SVGIG in the germline V gene (reference sequence). CDR3 nucleotides: TGTGCCTGGAGTGGCGACTTCCAAGAGACCCAGTACTTC. Translation: CAWSGDFQETQYF.

V usage is TRBV6-5 and J usage is TRBJ2-3; 7 nucleotides match TRBD1. Germline V gene data show CDR1 as MNHEY and CDR2 as SVGAGI. This CDR3 comprises 14 residues. After removal of 7 bases from V and 1 base from J, the junction contained 5 bases not matched to a gene. The CDR3 coding sequence is TGTGCCAGCACAGGGACAGTCCGCACAGATACGCAGTATTTT. Translated: CASTGTVRTDTQYF.

The V and J genes are TRBV7-8 and TRBJ1-4; weak D call: TRBD1 (5 bases). V was shortened by 4 bases and J by 3 bases, with 15 bases between the two germline ends. The CDR3 loop spans 16 amino acids. CDR1 is SGHVS and CDR2 is FQNEAQ in the germline V gene. CDR3 sequence (DNA): TGTGCCAGCAGCTCGATGAGACAGCTTCCTAATGAAAAACTGTTTTTT. Translating it yields CASSSMRQLPNEKLFF.